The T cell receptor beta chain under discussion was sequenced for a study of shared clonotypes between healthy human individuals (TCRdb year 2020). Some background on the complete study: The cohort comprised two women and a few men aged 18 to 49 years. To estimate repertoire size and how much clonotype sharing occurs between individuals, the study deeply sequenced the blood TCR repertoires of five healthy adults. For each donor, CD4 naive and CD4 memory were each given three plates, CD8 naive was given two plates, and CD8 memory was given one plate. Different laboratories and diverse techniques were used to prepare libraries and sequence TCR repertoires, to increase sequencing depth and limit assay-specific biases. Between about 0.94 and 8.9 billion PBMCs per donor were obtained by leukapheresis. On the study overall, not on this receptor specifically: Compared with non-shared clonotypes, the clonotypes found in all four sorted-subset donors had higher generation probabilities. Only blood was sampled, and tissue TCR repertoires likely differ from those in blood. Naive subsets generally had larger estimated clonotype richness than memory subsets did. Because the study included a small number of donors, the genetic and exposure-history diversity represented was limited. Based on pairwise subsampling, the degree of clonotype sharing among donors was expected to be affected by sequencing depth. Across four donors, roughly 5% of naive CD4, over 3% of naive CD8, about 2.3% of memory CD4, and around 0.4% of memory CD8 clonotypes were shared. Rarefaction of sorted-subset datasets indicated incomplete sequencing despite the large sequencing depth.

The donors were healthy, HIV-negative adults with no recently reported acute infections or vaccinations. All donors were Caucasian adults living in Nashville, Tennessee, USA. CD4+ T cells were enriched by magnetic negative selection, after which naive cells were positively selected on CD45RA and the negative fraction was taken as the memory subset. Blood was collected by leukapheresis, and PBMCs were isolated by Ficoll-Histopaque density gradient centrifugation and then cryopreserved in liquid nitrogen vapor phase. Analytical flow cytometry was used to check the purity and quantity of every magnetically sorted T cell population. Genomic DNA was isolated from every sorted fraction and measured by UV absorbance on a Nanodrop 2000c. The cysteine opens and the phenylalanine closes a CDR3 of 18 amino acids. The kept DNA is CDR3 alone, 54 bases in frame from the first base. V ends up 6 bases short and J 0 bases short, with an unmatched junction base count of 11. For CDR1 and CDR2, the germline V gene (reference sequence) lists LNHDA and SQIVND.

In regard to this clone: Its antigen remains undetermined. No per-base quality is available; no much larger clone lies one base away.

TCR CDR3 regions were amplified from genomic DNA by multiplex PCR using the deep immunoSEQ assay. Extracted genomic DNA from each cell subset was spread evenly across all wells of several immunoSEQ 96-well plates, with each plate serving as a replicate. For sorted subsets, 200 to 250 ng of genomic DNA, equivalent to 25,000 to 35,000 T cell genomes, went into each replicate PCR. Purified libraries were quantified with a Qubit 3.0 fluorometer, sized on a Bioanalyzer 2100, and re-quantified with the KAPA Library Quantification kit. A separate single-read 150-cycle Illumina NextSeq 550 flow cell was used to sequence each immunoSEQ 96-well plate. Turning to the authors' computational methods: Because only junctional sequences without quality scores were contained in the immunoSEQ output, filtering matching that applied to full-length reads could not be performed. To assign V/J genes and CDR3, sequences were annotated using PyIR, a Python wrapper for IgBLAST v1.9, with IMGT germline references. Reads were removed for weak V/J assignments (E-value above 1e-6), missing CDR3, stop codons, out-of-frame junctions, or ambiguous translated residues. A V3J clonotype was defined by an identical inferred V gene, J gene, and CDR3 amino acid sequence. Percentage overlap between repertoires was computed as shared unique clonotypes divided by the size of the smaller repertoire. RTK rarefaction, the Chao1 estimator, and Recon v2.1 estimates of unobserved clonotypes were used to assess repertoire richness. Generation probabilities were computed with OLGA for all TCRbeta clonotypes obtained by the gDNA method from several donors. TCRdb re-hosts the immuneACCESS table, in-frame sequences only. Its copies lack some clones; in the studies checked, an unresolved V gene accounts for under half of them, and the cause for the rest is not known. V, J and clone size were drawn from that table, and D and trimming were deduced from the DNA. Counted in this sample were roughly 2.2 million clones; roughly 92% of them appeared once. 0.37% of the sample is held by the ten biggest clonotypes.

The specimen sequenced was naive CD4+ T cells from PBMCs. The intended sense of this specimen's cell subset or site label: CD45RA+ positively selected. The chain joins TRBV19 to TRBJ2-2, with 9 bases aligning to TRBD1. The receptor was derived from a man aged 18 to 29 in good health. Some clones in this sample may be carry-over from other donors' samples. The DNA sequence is TGTGCCAGTAGCCTATTCCCGACAGGGGGGGCGAACACCGGGGAGCTGTTTTTT. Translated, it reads CASSLFPTGGANTGELFF.